The rows below give T cell receptor beta chains drawn from one sample of a study of tumor-infiltrating lymphocytes in oesophageal squamous cell carcinoma. One entry per CDR3 protein, called by TCRdb with MiXCR from the PCR reads. The table includes fewer than 11,000 distinct CDR3 sequences, roughly three fifths detected once. Specimen: esophageal tumor tissue. The receptors here all came from a female donor with esophageal squamous cell carcinoma. Both conserved end residues are part of each CDR3. Each record gives: V gene, J gene, clone size, D gene, CDR3 DNA, CDR3 protein. D genes are given only for firm matches. Size is stated for part of the rows, as once, few or many counts, or as a class when the clone is expanded.

V gene: TRBV12-3/TRBV12-4
J gene: TRBJ2-1
clone size: .
D gene: TRBD2
CDR3 DNA: TGTGCCAGCACCCTTGGCGGAGCGGGAGGGGATGAGCAGTTCTTC
CDR3 protein: CASTLGGAGGDEQFF

V gene: TRBV5-4
J gene: TRBJ2-2
clone size: medium-sized
D gene: .
CDR3 DNA: TGTGCCAGCAGCTTAGCCGACAGCACCGGGGAGCTGTTTTTT
CDR3 protein: CASSLADSTGELFF

V gene: TRBV7-2
J gene: TRBJ2-1
clone size: .
D gene: TRBD1
CDR3 DNA: TGTGCCAGCAGCTTGAAGACAGGGTACAATGAGCAGTTCTTC
CDR3 protein: CASSLKTGYNEQFF

V gene: TRBV6-1
J gene: TRBJ2-7
clone size: large
D gene: .
CDR3 DNA: TGTGCCAGCAGTGAAGTAAGGAGGAGCTACGAGCAGTACTTC
CDR3 protein: CASSEVRRSYEQYF

V gene: TRBV12-3/TRBV12-4
J gene: TRBJ1-5
clone size: .
D gene: TRBD1
CDR3 DNA: TGTGCCAGCAGTCCGCGGACAGGGGACAATCAGCCCCAGCATTTT
CDR3 protein: CASSPRTGDNQPQHF

V gene: TRBV28
J gene: TRBJ2-7
clone size: .
D gene: .
CDR3 DNA: TGTGCCAGCATGGGGGGGGCTCGGTACGAGCAGTACTTC
CDR3 protein: CASMGGARYEQYF

V gene: TRBV28
J gene: TRBJ1-2
clone size: .
D gene: .
CDR3 DNA: TGTGCCAGCGGTGGGGGGCGCAGCTATGGCTACACCTTC
CDR3 protein: CASGGGRSYGYTF

V gene: TRBV7-2
J gene: TRBJ1-1
clone size: .
D gene: TRBD1
CDR3 DNA: TGTGCCAGCAGCTTAACAGGGGGCATGAACACTGAAGCTTTCTTT
CDR3 protein: CASSLTGGMNTEAFF

V gene: TRBV6-6
J gene: TRBJ2-3
clone size: .
D gene: TRBD2
CDR3 DNA: TGTGCCAGCAGTTCCAGGACTAGCGGGGCCACAGATACGCAGTATTTT
CDR3 protein: CASSSRTSGATDTQYF

V gene: TRBV10-3
J gene: TRBJ2-1
clone size: medium-sized
D gene: .
CDR3 DNA: TGTGCCATCGGGACCCCGGGTGGAAATGAGCAGTTCTTC
CDR3 protein: CAIGTPGGNEQFF

V gene: TRBV7-9
J gene: TRBJ2-3
clone size: .
D gene: .
CDR3 DNA: TGTGCCAGCAGCTCGCCGAGCTGGGGGGCATTGGATACGCAGTATTTT
CDR3 protein: CASSSPSWGALDTQYF

V gene: TRBV10-3
J gene: TRBJ2-3
clone size: once
D gene: .
CDR3 DNA: TGTGCCATCAGTGAGTCGGCTAGTTACGCGGATACGCAGTATTTT
CDR3 protein: CAISESASYADTQYF

V gene: TRBV29-1
J gene: TRBJ2-7
clone size: .
D gene: .
CDR3 DNA: TGCAGCGTTGAAGATCGGGGTAGCCCCAGGAGACCCTACGAGCAGTACTTC
CDR3 protein: CSVEDRGSPRRPYEQYF

V gene: TRBV7-3
J gene: TRBJ2-1
clone size: .
D gene: TRBD2
CDR3 DNA: TGTGCCAGCAGCTTAGGGACTAGCCCCATATCGGAGCAGTTCTTC
CDR3 protein: CASSLGTSPISEQFF

V gene: TRBV7-6
J gene: TRBJ2-7
clone size: .
D gene: TRBD2
CDR3 DNA: TGTGCCAGCAGCCGAGCGGGGGGGACCGTCTACGAGCAGTACTTC
CDR3 protein: CASSRAGGTVYEQYF

V gene: TRBV6-8
J gene: TRBJ2-1
clone size: .
D gene: .
CDR3 DNA: TGTGCGGTCGGGCCCCACGTTAATGAGCAGTTCTTC
CDR3 protein: CAVGPHVNEQFF

V gene: TRBV6-1
J gene: TRBJ2-1
clone size: .
D gene: .
CDR3 DNA: TGTGCCAGCAGGCTTCTAGGACGTCTACATGGTGAGCAGTTCTTC
CDR3 protein: CASRLLGRLHGEQFF

V gene: TRBV27
J gene: TRBJ2-1
clone size: once
D gene: TRBD2
CDR3 DNA: TGTGCCAGCAGTTTATGGGCAGCGGGAGGCGGATACAATGAGCAGTTCTTC
CDR3 protein: CASSLWAAGGGYNEQFF

V gene: TRBV7-2
J gene: TRBJ2-7
clone size: .
D gene: TRBD1
CDR3 DNA: TGTGCCAGCAGCCGGGACAGCCTCTCCTACGAGCAGTACTTC
CDR3 protein: CASSRDSLSYEQYF

V gene: TRBV7-6
J gene: TRBJ2-7
clone size: .
D gene: .
CDR3 DNA: TGTGCCAGCAGACCTGCCGCCGGGCCCGCACGCAATGAGCAGTACTTC
CDR3 protein: CASRPAAGPARNEQYF

V gene: TRBV29-1
J gene: TRBJ1-2
clone size: .
D gene: .
CDR3 DNA: TGCAGCGTTGTAAGGGGGGACTATGGCTACACCTTC
CDR3 protein: CSVVRGDYGYTF

V gene: TRBV11-1
J gene: TRBJ1-5
clone size: many
D gene: TRBD1
CDR3 DNA: TGTGCCAGCAGCCTAACAGGGGGACGCAATCAGCCCCAGCATTTT
CDR3 protein: CASSLTGGRNQPQHF

V gene: TRBV7-8
J gene: TRBJ2-1
clone size: few
D gene: .
CDR3 DNA: TGTGCCAGCAGCTTAGCGGGAAGGGATAGTGAGCAGTTCTTC
CDR3 protein: CASSLAGRDSEQFF

V gene: TRBV6-5
J gene: TRBJ1-2
clone size: once
D gene: .
CDR3 DNA: TGTGCCAGCAGTTACTCAAGACAGATTAACTATGGCTACACCTTC
CDR3 protein: CASSYSRQINYGYTF

V gene: TRBV7-9
J gene: TRBJ2-1
clone size: .
D gene: .
CDR3 DNA: TGTGCTAGCAGCTTACGTCGAAACAATGAGCAGTTCTTC
CDR3 protein: CASSLRRNNEQFF

V gene: TRBV7-3
J gene: TRBJ2-6
clone size: few
D gene: .
CDR3 DNA: TGTGCCAGCAGCTTAATGTCCTCTGGGGCCAACGTCCTGACTTTC
CDR3 protein: CASSLMSSGANVLTF

V gene: TRBV6-8
J gene: TRBJ2-3
clone size: .
D gene: .
CDR3 DNA: TGTGCCAGCATGAGTCTAGGGACCACAGATACGCAGTATTTT
CDR3 protein: CASMSLGTTDTQYF

V gene: TRBV7-2
J gene: TRBJ2-7
clone size: .
D gene: TRBD2
CDR3 DNA: TGTGCCAGCCACGCGGGGGGGGCGGTAGGATACGAGCAGTACTTC
CDR3 protein: CASHAGGAVGYEQYF

V gene: TRBV9
J gene: TRBJ2-7
clone size: .
D gene: .
CDR3 DNA: TGTGCCAGCAGCGTAGAGGGGTCGTCCTACGAGCAGTACTTC
CDR3 protein: CASSVEGSSYEQYF

V gene: TRBV6-1
J gene: TRBJ2-2
clone size: .
D gene: TRBD1
CDR3 DNA: TGTGCCAGCAGTGAACGGACAGGGGAAGGCGGGGAGCTGTTTTTT
CDR3 protein: CASSERTGEGGELFF

V gene: TRBV7-6
J gene: TRBJ2-1
clone size: .
D gene: .
CDR3 DNA: TGTGCTAGCAGCAGGGACTTATACAATGAGCAGTTCTTC
CDR3 protein: CASSRDLYNEQFF

V gene: TRBV24-1
J gene: TRBJ2-6
clone size: .
D gene: .
CDR3 DNA: TGTGCCACCAGTTTGACTAACTCTGGGGCCAACGTCCTGACTTTC
CDR3 protein: CATSLTNSGANVLTF